This TCR beta chain was documented in a study of CD8+ T cells in alopecia areata. Background on the study: Treated patients were given oral tofacitinib, which was dosed at 5 to 10 mg twice daily.

The sequencing template was cDNA reverse transcribed from extracted RNA. Clones were read by immunoSEQ multiplex PCR, and TCRdb kept only the in-frame ones, dropping some. This sample yields roughly 200,000 clones, of which 30% to 40% are seen a single time; 0.48% belongs to the top ten. Study-level points and caveats: Within the top 100, expanded CD8+ clones significantly decreased with tofacitinib, as did scalp clonality. Tofacitinib did not eliminate many expanded lesional clones from scalp or blood.

This sample's treatment: oral pan-JAK inhibitor, 5-10 mg twice daily. The investigators collected lesional scalp punch biopsies and peripheral blood from alopecia areata patients. CDR3 size: 14 residues. Germline V gene lookup returns CDR1 ENHRY and CDR2 SYGVKD. V dropped 3 bases and J dropped 1 base, with 9 bases sitting between them. In its sample, this clone was seen a few times. Its antigen is currently unknown. The source of this sequence is a human donor with alopecia areata. The source was CD4+ T cells sorted from blood, collected between weeks 30 and 35, from a patient treated with tofacitinib. The rearrangement joins TRBV10-3 to TRBJ1-1, with D unresolved. The CDR3, as DNA: TGTGCCATCAGTGACCAGAACCCGAACACTGAAGCTTTCTTT. It yields the protein CAISDQNPNTEAFF.